The present TCR beta chain was sequenced within a study of regulatory T cells in long-lasting Graves disease. The wider study: Persistent Graves' disease meant over 5 years of antithyroid drugs with positive TSH receptor antibodies. Study results and limitations: Persistent Graves' patients showed less TCR diversity than newly diagnosed ones. More public clonotypes were shared by persistent patients (about 3,000) than by new patients (approximately 990).

Time point defined: persistent/refractory GD, antithyroid drugs over 5 years with positive TRAb. There was RNA extracted from PBMCs, and the TCR library was made from it. Peripheral blood, 7 to 9.5 milliliters per patient, was collected in EDTA tubes. In this sample, this clonotype turned up a few times. Antigen: not known. The length of the CDR3 is 13 residues. The germline V gene has CDR1 KGHSH and CDR2 LQKENI. Trimming left V 6 bases short and J 5 bases short, with 13 bases between. Libraries of TCR beta came from iRepertoire HTBI primers plus Arm-PCR of CDR3 regions. Via MiXCR, TCRdb re-called the multiplex PCR reads, giving one row per CDR3 protein. The sample consists of approximately 380,000 distinct CDR3 sequences, 20% of them appearing once.

The genes are TRBV18 and TRBJ1-2, with D perhaps TRBD1 (5 bases). This clonotype was obtained from a female donor with Graves disease. Sequencing used peripheral blood mononuclear cells (PBMCs), obtained when the disease was refractory, from a patient treated with antithyroid drugs. CDR3 sequence: CASSHETDYGYTF. CDR3 DNA: TGTGCCAGCTCCCACGAGACAGATTATGGCTACACCTTC.